These T cell receptor beta chains were read from a single sample in a study. One entry per CDR3 protein results from TCRdb running MiXCR on the 5' RACE reads. This sample has about 54,000 distinct CDR3 sequences, with about a sixth found just once. The source material was naive CD4+ T cells sorted from blood. These receptors were collected from a female donor with breast cancer. Both conserved end residues are part of each CDR3. The D gene is left open where the match is weak. Expanded clones are given a class, and other clones once, few, many or no size at all.

cdr3_aa cdr3_nt cdr3_length j_call clone_size d_call v_call
CASSLLTGGGGYTF TGTGCCAGCAGCTTGCTAACTGGCGGGGGAGGCTACACCTTC 14 TRBJ1-2 few . TRBV7-2
CASSLRDRGSEQYF TGTGCCAGCAGCCTACGGGACCGGGGCTCCGAGCAGTACTTC 14 TRBJ2-7 few . TRBV3-1
CAISLAGGRVDTQYF TGTGCCATCAGTCTAGCGGGAGGGAGGGTAGATACGCAGTATTTT 15 TRBJ2-3 . TRBD2 TRBV7-2
CAGSLLGGADTQYF TGTGCCGGCAGCTTACTAGGAGGGGCAGATACGCAGTATTTT 14 TRBJ2-3 . . TRBV7-2
CASRALTRDTQYF TGCGCCAGTCGGGCCCTTACCCGGGATACGCAGTATTTT 13 TRBJ2-3 many . TRBV5-1
CAGSPHTDTQYF TGCGCCGGCAGCCCACACACAGATACGCAGTATTTT 12 TRBJ2-3 . . TRBV5-1
CASIHWRGHSYEQYF TGTGCCAGCATACATTGGAGGGGACACAGTTACGAGCAGTACTTC 15 TRBJ2-7 . . TRBV28
CASRSSGTTNQPQHF TGTGCCAGCAGATCTTCCGGGACAACGAATCAGCCCCAGCATTTT 15 TRBJ1-5 few . TRBV28
CASSLGWASLNTEAFF TGCGCCAGCAGCTTGGGGTGGGCAAGCCTGAACACTGAAGCTTTCTTT 16 TRBJ1-1 . . TRBV5-1
CASRIGGVGAEAFF TGCGCCAGCCGTATAGGGGGGGTAGGGGCTGAAGCTTTCTTT 14 TRBJ1-1 . . TRBV5-1
CAINGLAGYNEQFF TGTGCCATCAATGGACTAGCGGGATACAATGAGCAGTTCTTC 14 TRBJ2-1 . TRBD2 TRBV28
CASSPLGLAELQETQYF TGTGCCAGCAGTCCCTTGGGACTAGCGGAACTCCAAGAGACCCAGTACTTC 17 TRBJ2-5 . TRBD2 TRBV27
CASSQSPGLGAIEQFF TGTGCCAGCAGTCAATCACCGGGACTAGGGGCGATTGAGCAGTTCTTC 16 TRBJ2-1 . TRBD2 TRBV6-1
CASSQAREGYEQYF TGTGCCAGCAGCCAAGCGAGGGAGGGTTACGAGCAGTACTTC 14 TRBJ2-7 few TRBD2 TRBV4-2
CASSPPRAGGRETQYF TGTGCCAGCAGCCCACCCCGGGCAGGGGGGAGAGAGACCCAGTACTTC 16 TRBJ2-5 few . TRBV5-5
CASSYGLGGSHADTQYF TGTGCCAGCAGTTACGGTCTGGGAGGTTCGCATGCAGATACGCAGTATTTT 17 TRBJ2-3 many . TRBV6-6
CSAQGQLSSYEQYF TGCAGTGCCCAGGGACAGCTATCTTCCTACGAGCAGTACTTC 14 TRBJ2-7 . TRBD1 TRBV20-1
CASSLAQGRPQHF TGTGCCAGCAGTTTAGCCCAGGGGAGGCCCCAGCATTTT 13 TRBJ1-5 . . TRBV12-3/TRBV12-4
CASSVPEREASFTDTQYF TGTGCCAGCAGCGTACCTGAGAGAGAGGCTAGCTTCACAGATACGCAGTATTTT 18 TRBJ2-3 few . TRBV9
CASSLGTSGNEQYF TGTGCCAGCAGCTTAGGGACTAGCGGGAACGAGCAGTACTTC 14 TRBJ2-7 . TRBD2 TRBV7-9
CSAQTSGRRTQETQYF TGCAGTGCTCAAACTAGCGGGAGGAGGACCCAAGAGACCCAGTACTTC 16 TRBJ2-5 . TRBD2 TRBV20-1
CATSRDVGSEQFF TGTGCCACCAGCAGAGATGTAGGGAGTGAGCAGTTCTTC 13 TRBJ2-1 few . TRBV15
CASSQAGDQPQHF TGCGCCAGCAGCCAAGCAGGGGATCAGCCCCAGCATTTT 13 TRBJ1-5 . . TRBV4-1
CASSPSPGRRLEQYF TGCGCCAGCAGCCCAAGTCCGGGACGGCGTCTCGAGCAGTACTTC 15 TRBJ2-7 . . TRBV5-1
CASSLGTGDTQYF TGTGCCAGCAGCTTAGGGACCGGTGATACGCAGTATTTT 13 TRBJ2-3 many . TRBV7-9
CASSSWTGNYEQYF TGTGCCAGCAGCTCCTGGACAGGGAACTACGAGCAGTACTTC 14 TRBJ2-7 few TRBD1 TRBV5-5
CASRPSGIAGELFF TGTGCCAGTAGGCCTAGCGGGATTGCCGGGGAGCTGTTTTTT 14 TRBJ2-2 few TRBD2 TRBV19
CASRLDSTYNEQFF TGTGCCAGCAGATTAGACTCAACCTACAATGAGCAGTTCTTC 14 TRBJ2-1 many . TRBV11-2
CSARDHRGYDQPQHF TGCAGTGCTAGAGATCACAGGGGGTACGATCAGCCCCAGCATTTT 15 TRBJ1-5 . TRBD1 TRBV20-1
CSADTGQGNSPLHF TGCAGTGCAGATACGGGACAGGGGAATTCACCCCTCCACTTT 14 TRBJ1-6 . TRBD1 TRBV20-1
CASSSGYRSTDTQYF TGTGCCAGCAGTTCAGGCTATCGGAGTACAGATACGCAGTATTTT 15 TRBJ2-3 . . TRBV12-3/TRBV12-4
CASSKQGSGELFF TGTGCCAGCAGCAAACAGGGTTCCGGGGAGCTGTTTTTT 13 TRBJ2-2 few . TRBV7-2
CATALPDRHNEQFF TGCGCCACCGCCCTACCCGACAGACACAATGAGCAGTTCTTC 14 TRBJ2-1 many . TRBV5-1
CASSSPGGISYNEQFF TGTGCCAGCAGCAGTCCGGGGGGGATTTCGTACAATGAGCAGTTCTTC 16 TRBJ2-1 . . TRBV21-1
CASSVSGNAEAFF TGTGCCAGCAGTGTCTCAGGGAACGCTGAAGCTTTCTTT 13 TRBJ1-1 . . TRBV2
CSAGDGRSNQPQHF TGCAGTGCTGGGGACGGACGCAGTAATCAGCCCCAGCATTTT 14 TRBJ1-5 many . TRBV20-1
CASSPVRSTGELFF TGTGCCAGCAGTCCAGTTCGGAGCACCGGGGAGCTGTTTTTT 14 TRBJ2-2 many . TRBV12-3/TRBV12-4
CASSPRANVGELFF TGTGCCAGCTCCCCCAGGGCCAACGTCGGGGAGCTGTTTTTT 14 TRBJ2-2 . . TRBV18
CSSQIGSNYNEQFF TGCAGTTCCCAAATCGGGTCTAACTACAATGAGCAGTTCTTC 14 TRBJ2-1 few . TRBV20-1
CASSVAASLGNTIYF TGTGCCAGCAGCGTAGCCGCCAGCCTTGGAAACACCATATATTTT 15 TRBJ1-3 . . TRBV9
CSVEASHEQYF TGCAGCGTTGAAGCTTCCCACGAGCAGTACTTC 11 TRBJ2-7 few . TRBV29-1
CASQRVSSQGTAYPNIQYF TGCGCCAGCCAACGTGTGTCTAGCCAGGGTACGGCTTACCCAAACATTCAGTACTTC 19 TRBJ2-4 . . TRBV4-1
CASGRNTQYF TGCGCCAGCGGGAGGAATACGCAGTATTTT 10 TRBJ2-3 few . TRBV5-1
CVSSWGTGGDQPQHF TGTGTCAGCAGCTGGGGGACAGGGGGTGACCAGCCCCAGCATTTT 15 TRBJ1-5 . TRBD1 TRBV11-2
CASSLVTSGRVETQYF TGTGCCAGCAGTTTAGTGACTAGCGGGAGGGTCGAGACCCAGTACTTC 16 TRBJ2-5 . TRBD2 TRBV12-3/TRBV12-4
CASSVGDTGLETQYF TGTGCCAGCAGCGTAGGGGACACGGGATTAGAGACCCAGTACTTC 15 TRBJ2-5 few . TRBV9